Below, 18 T cell receptor beta chains from the same sample are listed, as sequenced in a study of T-cell memory formation after mild COVID-19. TCRdb used MiXCR to reprocess the 5' RACE reads, holding one entry per CDR3 protein. The sample records fewer than 500,000 distinct CDR3 sequences, 20% to 30% being singletons. Input material: PBMCs or a T cell subset sorted from them (not recorded which). All receptors come from an adult woman who had mild COVID-19 (a few samples of this study predate the infection). Cell type and time point are not known.

This chain links TRBV4-3 with TRBJ2-1, with no clear D. The CDR3 contains 12 residues. Trimming pared 0 bases from V and 5 bases from J, leaving 2 bases between. Germline values: CDR1 LGHNA, CDR2 YSLEER. The CDR3 DNA reads TGCGCCAGCAGCCAAGATGACAATGAGCAGTTCTTC. As protein: CASSQDDNEQFF.

The rearrangement uses TRBV7-9 and TRBJ2-7, with D tentatively TRBD1 or TRBD2 (6 bases each). Germline CDR1 and CDR2: SEHNR and FQNEAQ (reference sequence). Trimming shortened V by 7 bases and J by 3 bases, and 13 bases separated the two germline ends. This CDR3 has 13 residues. The CDR3 region is CASITGGGYEQYF. In DNA, the CDR3 is TGTGCCAGCATCACCGGGGGCGGCTACGAGCAGTACTTC. Looking up the rest from reference TRBV7-9 and TRBJ2-7 gives the full variable domain: DTGVSQNPRHKITKRGQNVTFRCDPISEHNRLYWYRQTLGQGPEFLTYFQNEAQLEKSRLLSDRFSAERPKGSFSTLEIQRTEQGDSAMYLCASITGGGYEQYFGPGTRLTVT.

Many counts were recorded for this clonotype. The genes are TRBV7-9 and TRBJ2-3; D remains ambiguous. The germline V gene has CDR1 SEHNR and CDR2 FQNEAQ (reference sequence). CDR3 length: 13 amino acids. V shed 1 base and J shed 4 bases, with 6 bases lying between them. The CDR3 DNA reads as TGTGCCAGCAGCTTAGTAGGGTCAGATACGCAGTATTTT. Residues: CASSLVGSDTQYF.

This chain uses TRBV7-9 with TRBJ2-3; D is undetermined. Per germline, CDR1 SEHNR and CDR2 FQNEAQ (reference sequence). Trimming took 6 bases from V and 4 from J, leaving 8 bases between them. The CDR3 runs to 12 residues. This CDR3 reads CASSRWADTQYF. CDR3 bases: TGTGCCAGCAGTCGCTGGGCAGATACGCAGTATTTT.

This clonotype has only a few counts. The chain carries TRBV20-1 and TRBJ2-1, with 10 nucleotides matching TRBD2. J lost 5 bases, V lost 5 bases, and 9 bases had no gene match. From germline, CDR1 is DFQATT and CDR2 SNEGSKA (reference sequence). CDR3 length equals 15 residues. The CDR3 bases are TGCAGTGCTTCGAGCGGGAGGGTCGCCAACAATGAGCAGTTCTTC. Its translation: CSASSGRVANNEQFF.

This clonotype was seen only a few times. In nucleotides, the CDR3 is TGCAGCGTTCGCCTAGCGGGAGCTCCCGGGGAGCTGTTTTTT. This gives the protein CSVRLAGAPGELFF. This chain connects TRBV29-1 to TRBJ2-2; 10 bases fit TRBD2. The CDR3 runs to 14 residues. In germline, CDR1 is SQVTM, CDR2 ANQGSEA. V trimming: 5 bases; J trimming: 6 bases; junction bases outside the gene matches: 6.

The J gene is TRBJ2-5, the V gene TRBV6-2 or TRBV6-3, with TRBD2 matching over 9 bases. Trimming removed 7 bases from V and 6 bases from J; junction bases left unmatched: 9. This CDR3 region has 14 residues. CDR1 MNHEY and CDR2 SVGEGT come from the germline V gene. The CDR3 loop reads CASTRTSGLKTQYF. The CDR3 DNA sequence: TGTGCCAGCACCAGAACTAGCGGGCTCAAGACCCAGTACTTC.

This clonotype came up a few times. The chain employs TRBV12-3 or TRBV12-4 and TRBJ2-5; TRBD1 matches 7 bases. Germline trimming cut 5 bases from V and 2 bases from J; bases unmatched to any gene: 5. The CDR3 extends over 14 amino acids. In DNA form, the CDR3 reads TGTGCCAGCAGTCTAAGGGGGCGGCAAGAGACCCAGTACTTC. Its protein product is CASSLRGRQETQYF.

The chain couples TRBV5-6 to TRBJ2-4; D call uncertain. The CDR3 spans 18 residues. Between the trimmed V and J ends, which lost 0 bases and 1 base, there was a span of 17 bases. The germline CDR1 and CDR2 sequences are SGHDT and YYEEEE. CDR3 nucleotide sequence: TGTGCCAGCAGCTTGGGAGCAAACATCATGTTGGCCAAAAACATTCAGTACTTC. It encodes CASSLGANIMLAKNIQYF.

The J gene is TRBJ1-5, the V gene TRBV19; D unresolved. CDR1 is LNHDA and CDR2 is SQIVND in the germline V gene (reference sequence). CDR3 length: 15 residues. Between the trimmed V and J ends, which lost 6 bases and 0 bases, there was a span of 12 bases. The CDR3 loop is CASSPTIYSNQPQHF. The CDR3, as DNA: TGTGCCAGTAGCCCGACCATTTATAGCAATCAGCCCCAGCATTTT.

V and J are TRBV7-9 and TRBJ1-1; no clear D gene. This CDR3 is 11 amino acids long. V gave up 1 base and J gave up 8 bases, with 5 bases separating them. CDR1 is SEHNR, CDR2 FQNEAQ, per germline (reference sequence). The CDR3: CASSLVVEAFF. The CDR3 DNA reads TGTGCCAGCAGCTTAGTAGTGGAAGCTTTCTTT.

This clonotype was seen a handful of times. The chain employs TRBV3-1 and TRBJ2-2, with D hard to call. V dropped 2 bases and J dropped 5 bases, with 0 bases sitting between them. Germline values: CDR1 LGHDT, CDR2 YNNKEL (reference sequence). This CDR3 is 11 amino acids long. The CDR3 region is CASSQTGELFF. In nucleotides, the CDR3 is TGTGCCAGCAGCCAAACCGGGGAGCTGTTTTTT.

The J gene is TRBJ2-1, the V gene TRBV5-1; D might be TRBD1 or TRBD2, each matching 5 bases. This CDR3 is 16 amino acids long. CDR1 is SGHRS, CDR2 YFSETQ, per germline. Trimming left V 3 bases short and J 5 bases short, with 18 bases between. In nucleotides, the CDR3 is TGCGCCAGCAGCTACCGGGACCCATGGAGTAACAATGAGCAGTTCTTC. Encoded protein: CASSYRDPWSNNEQFF.

This chain connects TRBV7-2 to TRBJ2-1; unclear D gene. Trimming pared 7 bases from V and 3 bases from J, leaving 16 bases between. Germline V gene data show CDR1 as SGHTA and CDR2 as FQGNSA. The CDR3 runs to 15 residues. CDR3 nucleotide sequence: TGTGCCAGCACCCCACGGGCCCAAAGCTACAATGAGCAGTTCTTC. It codes for CASTPRAQSYNEQFF. The full variable domain, rest sourced from reference TRBV7-2 and TRBJ2-1, is GAGVSQSPSNKVTEKGKDVELRCDPISGHTALYWYRQSLGQGLEFLIYFQGNSAPDKSGLPSDRFSAERTGGSVSTLTIQRTQQEDSAVYLCASTPRAQSYNEQFFGPGTRLTVL.

The chain links TRBV12-3 or TRBV12-4 to TRBJ2-3; tentative D call: TRBD1 (6 bases). This CDR3 has 15 residues. Trimming left V 7 bases short and J 6 bases short, with 20 bases between. CDR3 DNA sequence: TGTGCCAGCACCTTGCAGGGGCCCCCCCTGGATACGCAGTATTTT. It encodes CASTLQGPPLDTQYF.

This clonotype was found a few times. This chain connects TRBV24-1 to TRBJ2-4; the D call may be TRBD1 or TRBD2 (6 bases each). Trimming pared 5 bases from V and 6 bases from J, leaving 10 bases between. CDR3 length: 13 residues. Germline V gives CDR1 KGHDR, CDR2 SFDVKD. CDR3 residues: CATSGPGANIQYF. The DNA of the CDR3 is TGTGCCACCAGTGGGCCGGGGGCAAACATTCAGTACTTC.

In its sample, this clonotype was seen many times. The rearrangement joins TRBV24-1 to TRBJ2-2, with 7 bases fitting TRBD1. The CDR3 loop spans 17 amino acids. The trim removed 4 bases at V and 4 bases at J, leaving 11 bases unmatched. The V gene's germline CDR1 is KGHDR and CDR2 SFDVKD. CDR3 loop: CATSDRQGISTTGELFF. CDR3 sequence (DNA): TGTGCCACCAGTGACCGACAGGGTATCTCGACCACCGGGGAGCTGTTTTTT.

For this clonotype: The junction does not match germline at one end; this may be a read error. This chain uses TRBV7-7 with TRBJ2-1; the match to TRBD2 covers 7 bases. This CDR3 region has 14 residues. Germline CDR1 is SSHAT and CDR2 is FNYEAQ (reference sequence). The CDR3 DNA is TGTGCTAGCAGCTTAGCGGGTCTAGCTCATGAGCAGTTCTTC. This codes for CASSLAGLAHEQFF. Variable domain in full (rest from reference TRBV7-7 and TRBJ2-1): GAGVSQSPRYKVTKRGQDVTLRCDPISSHATLYWYQQALGQGPEFLTYFNYEAQPDKSGLPSDRFSAERPEGSISTLTIQRTEQRDSAMYRCASSLAGLAHEQFFGPGTRLTVL.